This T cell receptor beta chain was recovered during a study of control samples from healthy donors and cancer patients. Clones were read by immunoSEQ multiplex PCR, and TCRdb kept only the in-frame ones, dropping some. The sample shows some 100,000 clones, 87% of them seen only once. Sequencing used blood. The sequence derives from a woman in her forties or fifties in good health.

The CDR3 reads CATSDYTGELFF. The CDR3 nucleotides read TGTGCCACCAGTGATTACACCGGGGAGCTGTTTTTT. The V call is TRBV24-1, the J call TRBJ2-2; D unclear. The CDR3 loop spans 12 amino acids. In germline, CDR1 is KGHDR, CDR2 SFDVKD. The germline V and J ends were trimmed by 2 bases and 3 bases, with 0 bases remaining between them.